The source of this TCR beta chain is a study of molecular identifiers for immune sequencing clone quantification. General observations from the study: Same-barcode identical TCR molecules could make highly expanded clones look smaller than they are. One cell's worth of spiked Jurkat TCR RNA was reportedly detectable among one million naive cells.

TCRdb re-called the PCR reads through MiXCR, storing one row per CDR3 protein. The sample holds some 650,000 distinct CDR3 sequences, just under 20% seen once. Naive CD8 library inputs spanned roughly 17,000 to 1,100,000 sorted cells and 10%, 30% or 50% RNA. For naive CD8 T cells, sorting used the CD8+CD4-CCR7+CD45RA+ phenotype. This clonotype came up many times. Its antigen is still unknown. This CDR3 is built from 15 residues. Trimming left V 5 bases short and J 1 base short, with 14 bases between. Germline V gives CDR1 MNHEY, CDR2 SMNVEV (reference sequence). Sequenced: naive CD8+ T cells from blood, with Jurkat cell RNA spiked in. The subset denotes: FACS-sorted CD8+CD4-CCR7+CD45RA+ naive T cells. This TCR was recovered from a human donor in good health. Some libraries in this study had Jurkat cell RNA spiked in. The chain uses TRBV27 and TRBJ1-1, with a tentative D call TRBD1 (6 bases). CDR3 region: CASSPLQGPNTEAFF. In DNA, the CDR3 is TGTGCCAGCAGTCCGTTACAGGGCCCGAACACTGAAGCTTTCTTT.